This TCR beta chain stems from a study of T cells in Graves' hyperthyroidism and ophthalmopathy. Notes on the study in general: Blood also showed most of the thyroid clonotypes that were expanded above 0.001. Ophthalmopathy was separated from stable hyperthyroidism by a 13 V-J model. Ophthalmopathy prediction by the model preceded onset by a median about 6.5 months.

Worth noting for this clonotype: Its antigen is unknown. Just one base apart from a much larger clone, this may be a read error.

Amplified regions were TCR beta CDR3 sequences from RNA transcripts. First-round RT-PCR with HTBI primers amplified the TCR CDR3 region. MiXCR, applied by TCRdb to the multiplex PCR reads, yields one record per CDR3 protein. The sample shows approximately 870,000 distinct CDR3 sequences, around 38% of them seen only once. The specimen sequenced was blood. The receptor was isolated from a young man with Graves' hyperthyroidism.

CDR3 nucleotides: TGTGCCAGCCAGGCGGGGGAGACCCAGTACTTC. Translation gives CASQAGETQYF. This chain links TRBV2 with TRBJ2-5, with D maybe TRBD2 (6 bases). The V gene lost 8 bases and the J gene lost 5 bases, with 9 bases spanning the gap. The germline gives CDR1 SNHLY, CDR2 FYNNEI. This CDR3 comprises 11 residues.